This T cell receptor (beta chain) was sequenced for a study of OX40 agonist ivuxolimab in advanced cancers. Study in general: Dose-escalation patients had hepatocellular carcinoma, melanoma, renal cell or head and neck cancer.

Ten or more counts support this clone. The antigen is unknown. TCRdb's copy holds only in-frame clones and misses some; the assay was immunoSEQ multiplex PCR. The sample lists approximately 57,000 clones, approximately 86% occurring once. Broader study findings: CD4+ and CD8+ blood T cells expanded clonally by week 6 at 0.1 to 3.0 mg/kg.

The CDR3 loop spans 13 amino acids. The V segment lost 8 bases and the J segment 9 bases; nucleotides outside the gene matches: 10. The germline gives CDR1 MNHEY, CDR2 SMNVEV (reference sequence). This clonotype was sampled from an adult with an advanced solid tumor such as melanoma, head and neck, liver or kidney cancer. The chain is built from TRBV27 and TRBJ1-5; the match to TRBD1 covers 7 bases. The sample in question was CD4+ or CD8+ T cells sorted from blood, obtained in a trial of the OX40 agonist ivuxolimab. CDR3 sequence: CASGPGGSWPQHF. In DNA, the CDR3 is TGTGCCAGCGGCCCAGGGGGGTCATGGCCCCAGCATTTT.